The T cell receptor (beta chain) under discussion was sequenced for a study of cytomegalovirus exposure and HLA in healthy donors. General study results and limits: It was taken for granted in presence/absence analyses that sequencing depth across donors was roughly uniform.

CDR3 length: 17 amino acids. This clone was recorded only once. Antigen specificity is unknown. The PCR had 60 Vbeta and 13 Jbeta primers. Libraries were prepared by immunoSEQ multiplex PCR; TCRdb keeps only in-frame clonotypes and omits some of them. The sample yields approximately 170,000 clones, about 82% seen once. This TCR derives from a female donor in good health and CMV-seronegative. Sequencing was done on a sample of PBMCs. The gene calls are TRBV21-1 and TRBJ2-5; the table's D call of TRBD1 was not tested on the DNA. TRBV21-1 is given as a pseudogene. The CDR3 loop reads CASSKAYRVWGKETQYF. CDR3 bases: TGTGCCAGCAGCAAAGCCTACAGGGTTTGGGGGAAAGAGACCCAGTACTTC.